The next 18 T cell receptor beta chains were all read from a single sample in a study of blood T cell repertoires in COVID-19. This table comes from immunoSEQ multiplex PCR, and its TCRdb copy is limited to in-frame clones, with some not included. The table records over 150,000 clones, more than 60% of them present only once. The sequenced sample was peripheral blood. The receptors here all came from a woman aged 45-59 years with acute or convalescent COVID-19.

The chain links TRBV5-1 to TRBJ2-7; TRBD1 agrees at 7 bases. The J segment lost 4 bases and the V segment lost 4 bases, leaving 8 bases of the junction unmatched. CDR1 and CDR2 (germline): SGHRS, YFSETQ. The CDR3 has 14 amino acids. CDR3 DNA sequence: TGCGCCAGCAGCCCCAGACAGGGATTGTACGAGCAGTACTTC. The encoded protein is CASSPRQGLYEQYF.

Here the CDR3 reads CASSSTKDTSYEQYF. DNA of the CDR3: TGTGCCAGCAGCTCTACCAAGGACACCTCCTACGAGCAGTACTTC. V usage is TRBV7-2 and J usage is TRBJ2-7; perhaps TRBD1 as D (5 bases). Trimming took 4 bases from V and 0 from J, leaving 13 bases between them. Germline V gives CDR1 SGHTA, CDR2 FQGNSA. The CDR3 covers 15 residues.

The chain recombines TRBV11-3 with TRBJ2-3; the D gene is possibly TRBD1 (5 bases). The CDR3 is 12 residues long. The germline gives CDR1 SGHNT, CDR2 YENEEA. V lost 3 bases, J lost 6 bases, and 7 bases lay in between. This CDR3 is CASSFNRDTQYF. DNA for the CDR3: TGTGCCAGCAGCTTCAACAGGGATACGCAGTATTTT.

CDR3 DNA: TGTGCCAGCAGTAGACAGGGGGGAACCAATCAGCCCCAGCATTTT. It yields the protein CASSRQGGTNQPQHF. V is TRBV2 and J is TRBJ1-5, with 9 bases lining up with TRBD1. Per the germline V gene, CDR1 is SNHLY and CDR2 is FYNNEI. J lost 3 bases, V lost 5 bases, and 5 bases had no gene match. The CDR3 spans 15 residues.

The V call is TRBV18, the J call TRBJ2-1; TRBD1 aligns across 7 bases. Germline CDR1 is KGHSH and CDR2 is LQKENI. This CDR3 region has 14 residues. The V segment lost 0 bases and the J segment 6 bases; nucleotides outside the gene matches: 2. CDR3 bases: TGTGCCAGCTCACCACCGGCAGGGGGCAATGAGCAGTTCTTC. Protein product: CASSPPAGGNEQFF.

DNA for the CDR3: TGTGCCAGCAGCCGAATAGGGGGAACGGGGAACACTGAAGCTTTCTTT. Residues: CASSRIGGTGNTEAFF. This chain links TRBV3-1 (or the pseudogene TRBV3-2) with TRBJ1-1; possible D gene TRBD1, 6 bases. The V gene's germline CDR1 is LGHDT and CDR2 YNNKEL (reference sequence). The germline V and J ends were trimmed by 4 bases and 1 base, with 16 bases remaining between them. The CDR3 loop spans 16 amino acids.

As for this clone: This specimen includes other DNA sequences encoding the same CDR3. The CDR3 spells CASRTANYGYTF. The CDR3 DNA reads TGTGCCAGCAGAACAGCTAACTATGGCTACACCTTC. The J gene is TRBJ1-2, the V gene TRBV28; unclear D gene. Germline-derived CDR1 and CDR2 are MDHEN and SYDVKM. The length of the CDR3 is 12 residues. V was cut by 6 bases and J by 0 bases, with 5 bases left in between.

This rearrangement joins TRBV4-3 to TRBJ2-7; tentatively, D is TRBD1 (6 bases). The germline V gene encodes CDR1 LGHNA and CDR2 YSLEER. This CDR3 contains 14 residues. The germline V and J ends were trimmed by 0 bases and 5 bases, with 11 bases remaining between them. In DNA, the CDR3 is TGCGCCAGCAGCCAAGATCGGTACAGGGACGAGCAGTACTTC. The encoded protein is CASSQDRYRDEQYF.

This rearrangement joins TRBV6-2 or TRBV6-3 to TRBJ2-2; 7 bases match TRBD2. The length of the CDR3 is 15 residues. Germline assignment: CDR1 MNHEY and CDR2 SVGEGT. V lost 4 bases to trimming and J lost 3 bases; unmatched junction nucleotides: 5. CDR3 nucleotide sequence: TGTGCCAGCAGTTCTGCGGGGGTCTACACCGGGGAGCTGTTTTTT. As protein: CASSSAGVYTGELFF.

The gene calls are TRBV30 and TRBJ1-2; TRBD1 might be the D (5 bases). V dropped 5 bases and J dropped 8 bases, with 24 bases sitting between them. The CDR3 extends over 15 amino acids. Germline CDR1 reads GTSNPN; CDR2 reads SVGIG (reference sequence). Here the CDR3 DNA reads TGTGCCTGGGACAGCTCGGGCTTTTTCTCGGGGGGCTACACCTTC. Translation: CAWDSSGFFSGGYTF.

This chain joins TRBV9 and TRBJ2-6; 10 nucleotides line up with TRBD2. The CDR3 covers 18 residues. After removal of 0 bases from V and 1 base from J, the junction contained 4 bases not matched to a gene. Germline V lookup: CDR1 SGDLS, CDR2 YYNGEE. The CDR3 region is CASSVASGGLSGANVLTF. The CDR3 DNA sequence: TGTGCCAGCAGCGTAGCTAGCGGGGGTCTATCTGGGGCCAACGTCCTGACTTTC.

V is TRBV9 and J is TRBJ1-3, with TRBD1 as a possible D gene (5 bases). Between the trimmed V and J ends, which lost 1 base and 0 bases, there was a span of 14 bases. CDR1 is SGDLS and CDR2 is YYNGEE in the germline V gene. The CDR3 contains 17 residues. CDR3 sequence (DNA): TGTGCCAGCAGCGTAACCCAGACAGAGAGCTCTGGAAACACCATATATTTT. It codes for CASSVTQTESSGNTIYF.

This chain links TRBV5-6 with TRBJ1-4, with TRBD1 as a possible D gene (5 bases). This CDR3 is built from 14 residues. From germline, CDR1 is SGHDT and CDR2 YYEEEE. V was cut by 3 bases and J by 4 bases, with 10 bases left in between. The CDR3 nucleotides are TGTGCCAGCAGCTCTCGAGGACATAATGAAAAACTGTTTTTT. As protein: CASSSRGHNEKLFF.

This sequence joins TRBV5-1 and TRBJ1-1; the D gene is possibly TRBD1 (6 bases). The CDR3 sequence is 13 residues long. Germline V gene sequence: CDR1 SGHRS, CDR2 YFSETQ. Trimming stripped 0 bases from V and 11 bases from J, with 14 bases between. CDR3 sequence: CASSLEQQGWAFF. In nucleotides, the CDR3 is TGCGCCAGCAGCTTGGAGCAACAGGGCTGGGCTTTCTTT.

The chain couples TRBV10-3 to TRBJ2-3; 8 bases map to TRBD2. The germline V gene encodes CDR1 ENHRY and CDR2 SYGVKD. V lost 5 bases to trimming and J lost 0 bases; unmatched junction nucleotides: 4. This CDR3 region has 15 residues. DNA for the CDR3: TGTGCCATCAGTCCCAGCGGGAGCAGCACAGATACGCAGTATTTT. This sequence encodes CAISPSGSSTDTQYF.

The chain combines TRBV7-8 with TRBJ2-1, with a possible D match to TRBD2 (5 bases). CDR1 SGHVS and CDR2 FQNEAQ come from the germline V gene. V was cut by 5 bases and J by 6 bases, with 23 bases left in between. The CDR3 is 17 amino acids. CDR3 DNA sequence: TGTGCCAGCAGCCCCAGACGCGGAAACCATGAGGGCAATGAGCAGTTCTTC. Amino acid sequence: CASSPRRGNHEGNEQFF.

Concerning this clone itself: Sequence at one end of the junction differs from germline and may be a read error. This chain connects TRBV6-6 to TRBJ2-7, with a weak D call TRBD2 (6 bases). This CDR3 has 12 amino acids. Per germline, CDR1 MNHNY and CDR2 SVGAGI (reference sequence). This CDR3 is CASSSRGDPPVF. CDR3 DNA sequence: TGTGCCAGCAGTTCCCGCGGGGACCCCCCAGTCTTC.

V is TRBV30 and J is TRBJ1-1; TRBD1 matches 8 bases. The germline CDR1 and CDR2 sequences are GTSNPN and SVGIG (reference sequence). V shed 3 bases, J shed 2 bases, and the junction held 5 bases outside the gene matches. The length of the CDR3 is 14 residues. For the CDR3, the DNA is TGTGCCTGGAGCGCGGACAGGGACAACACTGAAGCTTTCTTT. Translation: CAWSADRDNTEAFF.